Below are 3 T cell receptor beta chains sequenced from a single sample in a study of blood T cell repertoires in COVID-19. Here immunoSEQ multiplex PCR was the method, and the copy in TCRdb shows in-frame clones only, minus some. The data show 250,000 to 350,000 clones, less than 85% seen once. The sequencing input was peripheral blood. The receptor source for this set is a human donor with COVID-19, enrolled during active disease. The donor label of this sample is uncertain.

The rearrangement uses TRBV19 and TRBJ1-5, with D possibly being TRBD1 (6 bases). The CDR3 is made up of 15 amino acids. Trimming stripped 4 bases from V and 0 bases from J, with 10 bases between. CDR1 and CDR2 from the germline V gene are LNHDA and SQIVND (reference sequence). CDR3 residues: CASSRQVYSNQPQHF. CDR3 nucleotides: TGTGCCAGTAGTAGACAGGTTTATAGCAATCAGCCCCAGCATTTT.

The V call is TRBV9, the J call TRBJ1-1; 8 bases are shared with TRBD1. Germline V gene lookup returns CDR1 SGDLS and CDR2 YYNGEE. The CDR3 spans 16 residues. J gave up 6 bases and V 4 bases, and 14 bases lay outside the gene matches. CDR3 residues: CASSLAGTGGLAEAFF. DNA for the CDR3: TGTGCCAGCAGCCTGGCCGGGACAGGTGGACTCGCTGAAGCTTTCTTT.

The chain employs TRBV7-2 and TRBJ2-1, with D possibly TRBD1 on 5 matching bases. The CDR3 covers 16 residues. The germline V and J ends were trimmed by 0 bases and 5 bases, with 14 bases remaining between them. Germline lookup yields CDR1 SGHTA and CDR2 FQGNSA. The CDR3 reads CASSLAWGAGHNEQFF. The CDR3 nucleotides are TGTGCCAGCAGCTTAGCGTGGGGTGCAGGGCACAATGAGCAGTTCTTC.